Following are 14 T cell receptor beta chains from one sample sequenced in a study of T cells in Graves' hyperthyroidism and ophthalmopathy. The source material, RNA transcripts, was used to amplify TCR beta CDR3 regions. In the first-round RT-PCR of the TCR CDR3, the HTBI primer set was used. Each CDR3 protein is one row after TCRdb ran MiXCR on the multiplex PCR reads. This table has more than 450,000 distinct CDR3 sequences, approximately 15% appearing once. Source material: blood. The receptors were sampled from a woman in her 40s with Graves' hyperthyroidism.

This clonotype was counted a few times. The chain couples TRBV4-1 to TRBJ1-5; TRBD1 agrees at 7 bases. V dropped 3 bases and J dropped 6; count of bases not matched to a gene: 8. CDR3 length: 15 residues. The germline gives CDR1 MGHRA, CDR2 YSYEKL. CDR3 residues: CASSQYTGAGQPQHF. The CDR3 DNA is TGCGCCAGCAGCCAGTACACAGGGGCGGGTCAGCCCCAGCATTTT.

In its sample, this clonotype was seen many times. The V and J genes are TRBV20-1 and TRBJ2-1; 9 bases agree with TRBD2. With 5 bases clipped from V and 7 bases from J, the junction kept 9 bases outside the gene matches. The germline CDR1 and CDR2 sequences are DFQATT and SNEGSKA (reference sequence). This CDR3 spans 14 amino acids. The CDR3 region has the DNA TGCAGTGCTTCTAATGCGGGAGGGATAAATGAGCAGTTCTTC. Translating it yields CSASNAGGINEQFF.

This clonotype was recorded at least ten times. The V and J genes are TRBV2 and TRBJ2-1, with 8 bases identical to TRBD2. The CDR3 contains 15 residues. Germline V gives CDR1 SNHLY, CDR2 FYNNEI. The V gene end was trimmed by 3 bases and the J gene end by 3 bases; junction bases not matched to a gene: 4. In DNA form, the CDR3 reads TGTGCCAGCAGTGAGCGGGGGGAACGCTACAATGAGCAGTTCTTC. Translated, it gives CASSERGERYNEQFF.

There are many counts of this clonotype. This sequence joins TRBV20-1 and TRBJ1-2; a possible D gene is TRBD1 (5 bases). V was trimmed by 5 bases and J by 2 bases, leaving 12 bases between them. CDR1 and CDR2 (germline): DFQATT, SNEGSKA (reference sequence). The CDR3 sequence is 13 residues long. CDR3 region: CSAGGTGNYGYTF. The CDR3 DNA sequence: TGCAGTGCTGGCGGGACGGGGAACTATGGCTACACCTTC.

This clonotype turned up a few times. The chain has TRBV18 and TRBJ2-1; 14 nucleotides agree with TRBD2. The CDR3 is made up of 17 amino acids. Germline values: CDR1 KGHSH, CDR2 LQKENI. Losses at the gene ends were 3 bases for V and 2 bases for J; bases not matched to a gene: 3. The CDR3 DNA is TGTGCCAGCTCACCGGGACTAGCGGGAGTTGCCTACAATGAGCAGTTCTTC. Encoded protein: CASSPGLAGVAYNEQFF.

This clonotype was found many times. V usage is TRBV2 and J usage is TRBJ2-7, with 11 bases fitting TRBD2. With V trimmed by 8 bases and J by 3 bases, 3 bases remained unmatched. The germline V gene encodes CDR1 SNHLY and CDR2 FYNNEI. This CDR3 is built from 13 residues. The CDR3 spells CASRGTSGYEQYF. CDR3 sequence (DNA): TGTGCCAGCCGTGGGACTAGCGGCTACGAGCAGTACTTC.

This chain joins TRBV19 and TRBJ2-1; D unclear. Germline CDR1 and CDR2: LNHDA and SQIVND (reference sequence). The CDR3 covers 14 residues. V was shortened by 8 bases and J by 0 bases, with 11 bases between the two germline ends. CDR3 region: CASADESSYNEQFF. The CDR3 DNA sequence: TGTGCCAGTGCTGACGAAAGCTCCTACAATGAGCAGTTCTTC.

In its sample, this clonotype was seen a few times. V and J are TRBV28 and TRBJ1-1; D may be TRBD1 (6 bases). V lost 7 bases, J lost 7 bases, and 13 bases lay in between. Germline-derived CDR1 and CDR2 are MDHEN and SYDVKM. This CDR3 has 12 residues. CDR3 sequence reads: CASKQGTLEAFF. In nucleotides, the CDR3 is TGTGCCAGCAAACAGGGCACCCTTGAAGCTTTCTTT.

Many counts were recorded for this clonotype. The CDR3 nucleotides read TGCGCCAGCAGCTTAAGATTAGGTGGGTCCGGCGATACGCAGTATTTT. As protein: CASSLRLGGSGDTQYF. This rearrangement joins TRBV5-1 to TRBJ2-3; D is ambiguous. The germline gives CDR1 SGHRS, CDR2 YFSETQ. V lost 2 bases and J 6 bases, leaving 19 bases between the germline ends. This CDR3 spans 16 amino acids.

This clonotype was seen many times. Here the CDR3 reads CASSLGQATSEAFF. CDR3 nucleotide sequence: TGCGCCAGCAGCTTGGGACAGGCTACCTCTGAAGCTTTCTTT. The chain employs TRBV5-1 and TRBJ1-1; perhaps TRBD1 as D (6 bases). CDR3 length equals 14 residues. CDR1 and CDR2 from the germline V gene are SGHRS and YFSETQ. Trimming removed 0 bases from V and 6 bases from J, with 12 bases in between.

This clonotype has ten or more counts. The rearrangement links TRBV2 to TRBJ2-1, with 13 bases that match TRBD2. V lost 4 bases and J lost 12; bases outside the gene matches: 12. The CDR3 loop spans 16 amino acids. Germline CDR1 is SNHLY and CDR2 is FYNNEI. CDR3 region: CASSARTSGSQGGQFF. CDR3 DNA sequence: TGTGCCAGCAGTGCTAGGACTAGCGGGAGCCAGGGAGGGCAGTTCTTC. The full variable domain, in which reference TRBV2 and TRBJ2-1 provide the parts outside the CDR3, is EPEVTQTPSHQVTQMGQEVILRCVPISNHLYFYWYRQILGQKVEFLVSFYNNEISEKSEIFDDQFSVERPDGSNFTLKIRSTKLEDSAMYFCASSARTSGSQGGQFFGPGTRLTVL.

Only a few counts were recorded for this clonotype. The chain combines TRBV5-1 with TRBJ2-1; D might be TRBD1 (5 bases). This CDR3 spans 16 amino acids. The ends were cut back, 1 base at V and 3 bases at J, with 14 bases in the middle. CDR1 is SGHRS and CDR2 is YFSETQ in the germline V gene. The CDR3, as DNA: TGCGCCAGCAGCTTGTCCCCCGCGCAGGGCTACAATGAGCAGTTCTTC. Protein sequence: CASSLSPAQGYNEQFF.

This clonotype was seen only a few times. The V call is TRBV29-1, the J call TRBJ1-1; TRBD1 is a possible D gene (5 bases). The CDR3 length is 14 residues. CDR1 is SQVTM, CDR2 ANQGSEA, per germline. V lost 4 bases and J 0 bases, leaving 12 bases between the germline ends. CDR3 sequence: CSVAGGTMNTEAFF. The CDR3 DNA follows: TGCAGCGTTGCGGGGGGAACTATGAACACTGAAGCTTTCTTT.

In its sample, this clonotype was seen many times. The chain is built from TRBV12-3 or TRBV12-4 and TRBJ2-1; 7 bases are a match to TRBD1. With V trimmed by 4 bases and J by 5 bases, 5 bases remained unmatched. CDR3 length: 14 residues. The CDR3 bases are TGTGCCAGCAGTTCAGACAGGGCTAACAATGAGCAGTTCTTC. Its protein is CASSSDRANNEQFF.